This is a list of T cell receptor beta chains from one sample in a study of T cells in Graves' hyperthyroidism and ophthalmopathy. TCRdb re-called the multiplex PCR reads with MiXCR, one entry per CDR3 protein. The repertoire includes 500,000 to 750,000 distinct CDR3 sequences, 12% to 15% of them detected once, and about 7% sits in the top ten. The sample taken for sequencing was blood. The receptors come from a woman aged 18-35 years with Graves' ophthalmopathy. CDR3s include the opening cysteine and the closing phenylalanine or tryptophan. Each record gives: CDR3 protein, CDR3 DNA, V gene, J gene, D gene, clone size. D genes are given only for firm matches. The size of a clone is reported for some rows only, either as once, few or many, or as a class for expanded clones.

CAWIGQGGDYEQYF,TGTGCCTGGATAGGACAGGGAGGCGACTACGAGCAGTACTTC,TRBV30,TRBJ2-7,TRBD1,many
CASSLWDFLDTQYF,TGTGCCAGCAGTTTGTGGGACTTCTTAGATACGCAGTATTTT,TRBV28,TRBJ2-3,NA,many
CASSYGGERAGELFF,TGTGCCAGCAGCTACGGGGGTGAACGGGCCGGGGAGCTGTTTTTT,TRBV7-9,TRBJ2-2,NA,NA
CASSPIEARTYSNQPQHF,TGTGCCAGCAGCCCCATTGAGGCCAGGACGTATAGCAATCAGCCCCAGCATTTT,TRBV2,TRBJ1-5,NA,many
CATSDPGLAGGSTYNEQFF,TGTGCCACCAGTGATCCTGGACTAGCGGGAGGTTCCACCTACAATGAGCAGTTCTTC,TRBV24-1,TRBJ2-1,TRBD2,many
CASSQNVGAYGYTF,TGCGCCAGCAGCCAAAATGTTGGGGCATATGGCTACACCTTC,TRBV4-3,TRBJ1-2,NA,NA
CASNSRGLGANVLTF,TGTGCCAGCAACTCCAGGGGGCTAGGGGCCAACGTCCTGACTTTC,TRBV6-1,TRBJ2-6,TRBD1,many
CASSPSQGHKGYSNQPQHF,TGTGCCAGCAGCCCCAGTCAGGGTCATAAGGGGTATAGCAATCAGCCCCAGCATTTT,TRBV6-1,TRBJ1-5,NA,NA
CASRGEAGGAGELFF,TGTGCCAGCCGGGGGGAAGCGGGAGGCGCCGGGGAGCTGTTTTTT,TRBV11-3,TRBJ2-2,TRBD2,many
CAQVGDGGSTDTQYF,TGTGCCCAAGTAGGGGACGGAGGTTCCACAGATACGCAGTATTTT,TRBV30,TRBJ2-3,NA,many
CASSPRQGGNEQFF,TGTGCCAGCAGCCCTAGACAGGGAGGCAATGAGCAGTTCTTC,TRBV7-9,TRBJ2-1,NA,many
CASSSSWVLSTDTQYF,TGTGCCAGCAGCTCCTCCTGGGTTCTATCAACAGATACGCAGTATTTT,TRBV7-6,TRBJ2-3,NA,many
CASSSDSTPIGYTF,TGTGCCAGCAGTTCGGACAGTACCCCTATAGGCTACACCTTC,TRBV2,TRBJ1-2,NA,many
CASSLSPGRTSYGYTF,TGTGCCAGCAGCTTGAGCCCGGGACGGACGTCCTATGGCTACACCTTC,TRBV7-9,TRBJ1-2,NA,few
CASRSTDTQYF,TGTGCCAGCAGAAGCACAGATACGCAGTATTTT,TRBV5-1,TRBJ2-3,NA,many
CASSTRGGATEAFF,TGTGCCAGCAGCACAAGGGGGGGGGCCACTGAAGCTTTCTTT,TRBV3-1,TRBJ1-1,NA,NA
CASSDAGTGAGGYTF,TGTGCCAGCAGCGACGCCGGGACAGGAGCGGGTGGCTACACCTTC,TRBV11-3,TRBJ1-2,TRBD1,many
CASSPGIKEGFNEQFF,TGTGCCAGCAGCCCCGGGATTAAAGAGGGGTTCAATGAGCAGTTCTTC,TRBV5-6,TRBJ2-1,NA,few
CASSVGGADGYTF,TGTGCCAGCAGTGTTGGGGGCGCGGATGGCTACACCTTC,TRBV9,TRBJ1-2,NA,many
CASSLKGSSYNEQFF,TGTGCCAGCAGCCTAAAAGGGAGCTCCTACAATGAGCAGTTCTTC,TRBV5-5,TRBJ2-1,NA,NA
CSATPGTSLNNEQFF,TGCAGTGCAACCCCCGGGACTAGCCTCAACAATGAGCAGTTCTTC,TRBV20-1,TRBJ2-1,TRBD2,many
CASSRTGGTSYEQYF,TGTGCCAGCAGTAGGACAGGGGGCACCTCCTACGAGCAGTACTTC,TRBV6-1,TRBJ2-7,TRBD1,many
CSVTSGRANTGELFF,TGCAGCGTCACTAGCGGGAGGGCTAACACCGGGGAGCTGTTTTTT,TRBV29-1,TRBJ2-2,TRBD2,NA
CASSLVGLAEQYF,TGTGCCAGCAGCTTAGTAGGTCTAGCGGAGCAGTACTTC,TRBV11-3,TRBJ2-7,NA,many
CASYSGGGAGHLLSSSYNEQFF,TGTGCCAGCTACTCTGGGGGGGGAGCGGGACATCTTCTTTCGAGCTCCTACAATGAGCAGTTCTTC,TRBV28,TRBJ2-1,NA,many